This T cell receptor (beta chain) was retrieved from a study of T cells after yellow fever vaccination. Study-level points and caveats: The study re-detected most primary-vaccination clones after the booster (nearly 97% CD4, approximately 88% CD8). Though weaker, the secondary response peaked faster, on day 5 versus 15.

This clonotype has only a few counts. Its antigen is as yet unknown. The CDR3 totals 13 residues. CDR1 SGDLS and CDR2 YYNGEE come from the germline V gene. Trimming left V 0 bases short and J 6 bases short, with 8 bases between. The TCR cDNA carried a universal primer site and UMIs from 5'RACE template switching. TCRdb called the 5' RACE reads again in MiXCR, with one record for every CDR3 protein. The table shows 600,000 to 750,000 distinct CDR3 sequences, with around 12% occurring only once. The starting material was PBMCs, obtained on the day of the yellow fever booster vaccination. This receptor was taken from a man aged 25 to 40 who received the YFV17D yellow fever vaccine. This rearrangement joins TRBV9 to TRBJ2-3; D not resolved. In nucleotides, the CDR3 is TGTGCCAGCAGCGTAGACAATCGGGATACGCAGTATTTT. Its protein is CASSVDNRDTQYF.